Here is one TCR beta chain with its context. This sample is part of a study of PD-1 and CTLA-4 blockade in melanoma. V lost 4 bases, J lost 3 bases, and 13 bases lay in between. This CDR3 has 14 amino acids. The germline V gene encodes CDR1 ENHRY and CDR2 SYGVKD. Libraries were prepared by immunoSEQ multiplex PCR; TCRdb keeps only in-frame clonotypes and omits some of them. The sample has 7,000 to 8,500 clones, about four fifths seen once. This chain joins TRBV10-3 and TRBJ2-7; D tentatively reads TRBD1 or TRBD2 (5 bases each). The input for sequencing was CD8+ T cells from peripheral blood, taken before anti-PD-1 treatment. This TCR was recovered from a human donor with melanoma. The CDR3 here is CAISVGQGDYEQYF. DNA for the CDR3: TGTGCCATCAGTGTGGGGCAGGGAGACTACGAGCAGTACTTC.